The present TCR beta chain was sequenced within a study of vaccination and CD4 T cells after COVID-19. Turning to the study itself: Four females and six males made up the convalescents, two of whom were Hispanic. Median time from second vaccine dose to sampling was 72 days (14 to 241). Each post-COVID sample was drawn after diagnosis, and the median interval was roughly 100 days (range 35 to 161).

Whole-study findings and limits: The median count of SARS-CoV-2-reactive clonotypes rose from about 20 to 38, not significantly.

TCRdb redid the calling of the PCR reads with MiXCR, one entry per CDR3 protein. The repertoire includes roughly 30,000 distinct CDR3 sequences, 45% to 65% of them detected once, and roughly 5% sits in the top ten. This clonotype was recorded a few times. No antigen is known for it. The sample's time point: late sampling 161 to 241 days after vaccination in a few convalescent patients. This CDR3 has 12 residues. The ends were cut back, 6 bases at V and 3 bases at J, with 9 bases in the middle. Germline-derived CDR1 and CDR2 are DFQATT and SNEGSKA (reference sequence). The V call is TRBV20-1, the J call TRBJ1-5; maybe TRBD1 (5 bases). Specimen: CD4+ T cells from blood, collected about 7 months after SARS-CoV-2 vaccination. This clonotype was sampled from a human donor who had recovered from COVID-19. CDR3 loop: CSAQGINQPQHF. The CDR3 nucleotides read TGCAGTGCCCAGGGAATCAATCAGCCCCAGCATTTT.